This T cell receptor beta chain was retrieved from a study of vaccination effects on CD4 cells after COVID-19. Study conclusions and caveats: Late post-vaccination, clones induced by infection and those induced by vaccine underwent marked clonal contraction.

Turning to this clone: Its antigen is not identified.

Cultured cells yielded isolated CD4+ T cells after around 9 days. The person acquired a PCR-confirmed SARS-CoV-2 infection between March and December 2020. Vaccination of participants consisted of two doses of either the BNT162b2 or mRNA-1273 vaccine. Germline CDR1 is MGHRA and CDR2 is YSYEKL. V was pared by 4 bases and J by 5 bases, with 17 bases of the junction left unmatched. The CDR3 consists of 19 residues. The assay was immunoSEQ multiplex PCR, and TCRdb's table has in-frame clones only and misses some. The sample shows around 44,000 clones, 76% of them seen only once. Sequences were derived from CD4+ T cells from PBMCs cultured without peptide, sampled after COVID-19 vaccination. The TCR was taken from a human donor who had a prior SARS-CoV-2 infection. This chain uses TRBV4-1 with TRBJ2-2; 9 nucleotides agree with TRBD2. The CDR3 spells CASSPTGGGAEWGTGELFF. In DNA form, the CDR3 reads TGCGCCAGCAGCCCAACGGGCGGGGGGGCTGAATGGGGGACCGGGGAGCTGTTTTTT.